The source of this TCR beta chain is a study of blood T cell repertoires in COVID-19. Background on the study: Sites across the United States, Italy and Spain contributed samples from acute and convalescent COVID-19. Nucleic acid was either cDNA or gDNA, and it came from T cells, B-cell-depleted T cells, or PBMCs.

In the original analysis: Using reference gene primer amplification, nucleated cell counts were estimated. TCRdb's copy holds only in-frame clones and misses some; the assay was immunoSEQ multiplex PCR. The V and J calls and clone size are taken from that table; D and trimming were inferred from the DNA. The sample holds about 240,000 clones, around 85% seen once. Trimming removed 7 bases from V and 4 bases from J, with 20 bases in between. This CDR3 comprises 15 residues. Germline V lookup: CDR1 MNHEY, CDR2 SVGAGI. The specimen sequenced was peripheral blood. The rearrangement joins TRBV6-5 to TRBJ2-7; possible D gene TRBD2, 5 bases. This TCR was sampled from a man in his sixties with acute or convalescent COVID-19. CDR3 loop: CASKPSMVGVYEQYF. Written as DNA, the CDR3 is TGTGCCAGCAAGCCCTCCATGGTCGGGGTTTACGAGCAGTACTTC.